This is a list of T cell receptor beta chains from one sample in a study of CD8 T cells in ankylosing spondylitis. TCRdb re-called the 5' RACE reads through MiXCR, storing one row per CDR3 protein. The data hold 110,000 to 150,000 distinct CDR3 sequences, with 7.5% to 9.5% observed a single time. Material for sequencing was synovial fluid, either unsorted or a sorted T cell fraction (not recorded which). The receptor set was obtained from a male donor with ankylosing spondylitis. Both conserved end residues are part of each CDR3. D genes are given only for firm matches. Size is stated for part of the rows, as once, few or many counts, or as a class when the clone is expanded.

clone size: -; J gene: TRBJ1-4; D gene: -; V gene: TRBV5-6; CDR3 protein: CASSLSQGTNEKLFF; CDR3 DNA: TGTGCCAGCAGCTTGTCCCAGGGGACTAATGAAAAACTGTTTTTT
clone size: many; J gene: TRBJ2-2; D gene: -; V gene: TRBV28; CDR3 protein: CASSLLLGENTGELFF; CDR3 DNA: TGTGCCAGCAGTTTACTGCTAGGGGAGAACACCGGGGAGCTGTTTTTT
clone size: few; J gene: TRBJ1-1; D gene: TRBD1; V gene: TRBV20-1; CDR3 protein: CSARPTGGSTEAFF; CDR3 DNA: TGCAGTGCTAGACCCACAGGGGGAAGCACTGAAGCTTTCTTT
clone size: many; J gene: TRBJ2-5; D gene: TRBD1; V gene: TRBV5-4; CDR3 protein: CASSFSPGTVQETQYF; CDR3 DNA: TGTGCCAGCAGCTTTAGCCCCGGGACAGTGCAAGAGACCCAGTACTTC
clone size: few; J gene: TRBJ2-3; D gene: TRBD2; V gene: TRBV11-2; CDR3 protein: CASSLLRLLSGGGRTDTQYF; CDR3 DNA: TGTGCCAGCAGCTTATTGCGACTCCTCTCTGGCGGGGGTCGGACAGATACGCAGTATTTT
clone size: -; J gene: TRBJ2-1; D gene: TRBD1; V gene: TRBV28; CDR3 protein: CASSPAGTGASGDEQFF; CDR3 DNA: TGTGCCAGCAGTCCCGCCGGGACAGGAGCATCAGGCGATGAGCAGTTCTTC
clone size: few; J gene: TRBJ2-1; D gene: TRBD2; V gene: TRBV18; CDR3 protein: CASSPLAGAAYNEQFF; CDR3 DNA: TGTGCCAGCTCACCACTAGCGGGAGCTGCCTACAATGAGCAGTTCTTC
clone size: few; J gene: TRBJ2-3; D gene: TRBD2; V gene: TRBV4-1; CDR3 protein: CASSQDGSGLAGGDTQYF; CDR3 DNA: TGCGCCAGCAGCCAAGATGGTTCCGGACTAGCGGGAGGAGATACGCAGTATTTT
clone size: -; J gene: TRBJ2-7; D gene: -; V gene: TRBV11-3; CDR3 protein: CASNLTGYEQYF; CDR3 DNA: TGTGCCAGCAACTTAACAGGCTACGAGCAGTACTTC
clone size: few; J gene: TRBJ2-3; D gene: -; V gene: TRBV20-1; CDR3 protein: CSATFLGSSDTQYF; CDR3 DNA: TGCAGTGCTACCTTCTTAGGCAGCTCAGATACGCAGTATTTT
clone size: few; J gene: TRBJ2-3; D gene: TRBD2; V gene: TRBV6-4; CDR3 protein: CASSLAGGETDTQYF; CDR3 DNA: TGTGCCAGCAGTTTAGCGGGAGGAGAGACAGATACGCAGTATTTT
clone size: many; J gene: TRBJ1-3; D gene: -; V gene: TRBV7-3; CDR3 protein: CASSLTGGIGNTIYF; CDR3 DNA: TGTGCCAGCAGCTTAACAGGAGGGATTGGCAACACCATATATTTT
clone size: many; J gene: TRBJ2-1; D gene: TRBD2; V gene: TRBV9; CDR3 protein: CASSVWGLNSNEQFF; CDR3 DNA: TGTGCCAGCAGCGTATGGGGACTAAACTCGAATGAGCAGTTCTTC
clone size: few; J gene: TRBJ2-2; D gene: -; V gene: TRBV27; CDR3 protein: CASSSPINRVAGELFF; CDR3 DNA: TGTGCCAGCAGTTCCCCAATTAACAGGGTGGCCGGGGAGCTGTTTTTT
clone size: few; J gene: TRBJ2-3; D gene: -; V gene: TRBV5-1; CDR3 protein: CASSLEAYSTDTQYF; CDR3 DNA: TGCGCCAGCAGCTTGGAGGCTTACAGCACAGATACGCAGTATTTT
clone size: many; J gene: TRBJ1-6; D gene: -; V gene: TRBV7-2; CDR3 protein: CASSPGRGGNSPLHF; CDR3 DNA: TGTGCCAGCAGCCCCGGAAGGGGGGGTAATTCACCCCTCCACTTT
clone size: few; J gene: TRBJ1-6; D gene: -; V gene: TRBV5-1; CDR3 protein: CASSLMGGDNSPLHF; CDR3 DNA: TGCGCCAGCAGCTTGATGGGGGGGGATAATTCACCCCTCCACTTT
clone size: many; J gene: TRBJ2-7; D gene: -; V gene: TRBV6-1; CDR3 protein: CASSEGGNSYYEQYF; CDR3 DNA: TGTGCCAGCAGTGAAGGGGGAAATTCTTACTACGAGCAGTACTTC
clone size: -; J gene: TRBJ2-1; D gene: -; V gene: TRBV6-5; CDR3 protein: CASSKLGTLRDNEQFF; CDR3 DNA: TGTGCCAGCAGTAAACTCGGGACTCTCAGAGACAATGAGCAGTTCTTC
clone size: many; J gene: TRBJ1-4; D gene: -; V gene: TRBV28; CDR3 protein: CASLPSTGYNEKLFF; CDR3 DNA: TGTGCCAGCTTGCCGTCGACGGGCTATAATGAAAAACTGTTTTTT
clone size: few; J gene: TRBJ2-5; D gene: -; V gene: TRBV7-9; CDR3 protein: CASSFSGSESQYF; CDR3 DNA: TGTGCCAGCAGCTTTTCCGGGTCTGAGTCCCAGTACTTC
clone size: many; J gene: TRBJ2-7; D gene: -; V gene: TRBV6-5; CDR3 protein: CASSYTGISYEQYF; CDR3 DNA: TGTGCCAGCAGTTACACCGGGATTTCCTACGAGCAGTACTTC
clone size: -; J gene: TRBJ1-5; D gene: -; V gene: TRBV28; CDR3 protein: CASSSSGLPQHF; CDR3 DNA: TGTGCCAGCAGTTCCTCGGGCCTACCCCAGCATTTT
clone size: -; J gene: TRBJ2-1; D gene: TRBD2; V gene: TRBV6-1; CDR3 protein: CASSPRIWTSGPNNEQFF; CDR3 DNA: TGTGCCAGCAGTCCCCGCATTTGGACTAGCGGGCCCAACAATGAGCAGTTCTTC
clone size: -; J gene: TRBJ1-2; D gene: -; V gene: TRBV2; CDR3 protein: CASSQGNGYTF; CDR3 DNA: TGTGCCAGCAGCCAGGGGAATGGCTACACCTTC
clone size: -; J gene: TRBJ2-7; D gene: -; V gene: TRBV20-1; CDR3 protein: CSATRQEYYEQYF; CDR3 DNA: TGCAGTGCTACCCGACAGGAGTACTACGAGCAGTACTTC
clone size: few; J gene: TRBJ2-5; D gene: -; V gene: TRBV20-1; CDR3 protein: CSVGRGFQETQYF; CDR3 DNA: TGCAGTGTCGGGCGTGGGTTCCAAGAGACCCAGTACTTC
clone size: -; J gene: TRBJ1-1; D gene: -; V gene: TRBV5-1; CDR3 protein: CASSPGLTGEAFF; CDR3 DNA: TGCGCCAGCAGCCCAGGGTTGACGGGTGAAGCTTTCTTT
clone size: -; J gene: TRBJ1-6; D gene: TRBD1; V gene: TRBV20-1; CDR3 protein: CFARASGTGDSPLHF; CDR3 DNA: TGCTTTGCTAGAGCTTCCGGGACAGGAGATTCACCCCTCCACTTT
clone size: -; J gene: TRBJ1-2; D gene: -; V gene: TRBV28; CDR3 protein: CASRSVPRLGYTF; CDR3 DNA: TGTGCCAGCAGATCCGTCCCTCGGCTTGGCTACACCTTC
clone size: -; J gene: TRBJ2-2; D gene: -; V gene: TRBV6-2/TRBV6-3; CDR3 protein: CASVRLGTGELFF; CDR3 DNA: TGTGCCAGTGTCCGGCTAGGCACCGGGGAGCTGTTTTTT
clone size: -; J gene: TRBJ1-3; D gene: -; V gene: TRBV5-6; CDR3 protein: CASSFNRGNTIYF; CDR3 DNA: TGTGCCAGCAGCTTCAACAGGGGAAACACCATATATTTT
clone size: many; J gene: TRBJ2-7; D gene: -; V gene: TRBV5-1; CDR3 protein: CASSSQTYEQYF; CDR3 DNA: TGCGCCAGCAGCTCCCAGACCTACGAGCAGTACTTC
clone size: many; J gene: TRBJ2-1; D gene: -; V gene: TRBV7-2; CDR3 protein: CASSFGGLSYNEQFF; CDR3 DNA: TGTGCCAGCAGCTTTGGCGGCCTCTCCTACAATGAGCAGTTCTTC
clone size: many; J gene: TRBJ2-5; D gene: -; V gene: TRBV5-1; CDR3 protein: CASSSGPLETQYF; CDR3 DNA: TGCGCCAGCAGCTCGGGACCTCTAGAGACCCAGTACTTC
clone size: -; J gene: TRBJ1-5; D gene: -; V gene: TRBV6-5; CDR3 protein: CASSYSGGWDQPQHF; CDR3 DNA: TGTGCCAGCAGTTACTCCGGGGGATGGGATCAGCCCCAGCATTTT
clone size: few; J gene: TRBJ2-7; D gene: TRBD2; V gene: TRBV6-6; CDR3 protein: CASSPPAGTSGSYEQYF; CDR3 DNA: TGTGCCAGCAGTCCTCCGGCCGGGACTAGCGGATCCTACGAGCAGTACTTC
clone size: -; J gene: TRBJ1-6; D gene: -; V gene: TRBV30; CDR3 protein: CAWLRDGPLHF; CDR3 DNA: TGTGCCTGGCTACGCGACGGCCCTCTCCACTTT